These 27 T cell receptor beta chains were all obtained from the same sample, sequenced in a study of blood T cell repertoires in COVID-19. Repertoires were generated with immunoSEQ multiplex PCR, while TCRdb's copy carries only in-frame clones and drops some. Of under 200,000 clones in the sample, 80% were seen once. The sample was peripheral blood. These TCRs come from a man aged 65 to 79 with active or convalescent COVID-19.

The genes are TRBV11-3 and TRBJ2-2; D call uncertain. Germline-derived CDR1 and CDR2 are SGHNT and YENEEA. This CDR3 region has 13 residues. Between the trimmed V and J ends, which lost 2 bases and 4 bases, there was a span of 5 bases. CDR3 loop: CASSLPGTGELFF. The CDR3 DNA sequence: TGTGCCAGCAGCTTACCAGGCACCGGGGAGCTGTTTTTT.

Only one count was recorded for this clone. The chain is built from TRBV7-3 and TRBJ1-1; D may be TRBD1 (5 bases). Germline CDR1 is SGHTA and CDR2 is FQGTGA. The CDR3 runs 13 residues. With 5 bases removed from V and 4 bases from J, the gap between germline ends came to 11 bases. DNA for the CDR3: TGTGCCAGCAGCACCCAGGGAGGCACTGAAGCTTTCTTT. Amino acid sequence: CASSTQGGTEAFF.

The V gene is TRBV3-1 (or the pseudogene TRBV3-2), the J gene TRBJ1-1; no firm D call. The V gene's germline CDR1 is LGHDT and CDR2 YNNKEL (reference sequence). Trimming shortened V by 4 bases and J by 0 bases, and 9 bases separated the two germline ends. This CDR3 has 14 residues. DNA for the CDR3: TGTGCCAGCAGCCCCAAGCCTATGAACACTGAAGCTTTCTTT. Protein product: CASSPKPMNTEAFF.

This clone was observed a few times. The DNA of the CDR3 is TGTGCCAGCTCACCACGCACAGGGGCCACCGGGGAGCTGTTTTTT. Its protein product is CASSPRTGATGELFF. The chain employs TRBV18 and TRBJ2-2, with 7 positions matching TRBD1. V shed 1 base, J shed 4 bases, and the junction held 3 bases outside the gene matches. Germline assignment: CDR1 KGHSH and CDR2 LQKENI. This CDR3 is built from 15 residues.

The chain couples TRBV5-1 to TRBJ1-1; maybe TRBD1 (5 bases). Germline-derived CDR1 and CDR2 are SGHRS and YFSETQ. The V end was cut by 4 bases, the J end by 1 base, with 14 bases between. The CDR3 is 15 amino acids. The CDR3 DNA is TGCGCCAGCAGCCCGGACATATTCACGAACACTGAAGCTTTCTTT. Translated: CASSPDIFTNTEAFF.

The V call is TRBV5-8, the J call TRBJ1-4; D might be TRBD1 (5 bases). V dropped 5 bases and J dropped 3 bases, with 11 bases sitting between them. CDR3 length: 14 residues. Germline V lookup: CDR1 SGHTS, CDR2 YDEGEE. The chain's CDR3 is CASRPGWSNEKLFF. In DNA, the CDR3 is TGTGCCAGCAGACCAGGGTGGTCTAATGAAAAACTGTTTTTT.

The chain has TRBV11-3 and TRBJ1-1; tentatively, D is TRBD1 (5 bases). The CDR3 runs 13 residues. Germline V CDR1 and CDR2: SGHNT, YENEEA. V was trimmed by 4 bases and J by 1 base, leaving 7 bases between them. The CDR3 protein is CASSSGQNTEAFF. The CDR3 DNA is TGTGCCAGCAGCTCCGGACAGAACACTGAAGCTTTCTTT. The full variable domain, its missing parts supplied by reference TRBV11-3 and TRBJ1-1, is EAGVVQSPRYKIIEKKQPVAFWCNPISGHNTLYWYLQNLGQGPELLIRYENEEAVDDSQLPKDRFSAERLKGVDSTLKIQPAELGDSAVYLCASSSGQNTEAFFGQGTRLTVV.

This clone turned up a few times. The CDR3 here is CASSLQGLTDTQYF. In nucleotides, the CDR3 is TGTGCCAGCAGCTTACAGGGTCTCACAGATACGCAGTATTTT. The chain uses TRBV7-9 and TRBJ2-3; tentative D call: TRBD1 (5 bases). The CDR3 totals 14 residues. CDR1 and CDR2 from the germline V gene are SEHNR and FQNEAQ (reference sequence). Trimming pared 2 bases from V and 2 bases from J, leaving 8 bases between.

This sequence joins TRBV10-2 and TRBJ2-7; D call uncertain. Germline V CDR1 and CDR2: WSHSY, SAAADI. The CDR3 spans 11 residues. V was clipped by 11 bases and J by 4 bases, with 12 bases between them. This CDR3 reads CACPAQYEQYF. The DNA for the CDR3 is TGCGCCTGCCCCGCCCAGTACGAGCAGTACTTC.

The chain joins TRBV7-9 to TRBJ2-1, with 8 positions matching TRBD1. This CDR3 has 16 residues. V shed 5 bases, J shed 1 base, and the junction held 7 bases outside the gene matches. Germline loops: CDR1 SEHNR, CDR2 FQNEAQ (reference sequence). CDR3: CASSPRTGNSYNEQFF. The DNA of the CDR3 is TGTGCCAGCAGCCCACGGACAGGGAATTCCTACAATGAGCAGTTCTTC. The variable domain in full, completed from reference TRBV7-9 and TRBJ2-1, reads DTGVSQNPRHKITKRGQNVTFRCDPISEHNRLYWYRQTLGQGPEFLTYFQNEAQLEKSRLLSDRFSAERPKGSFSTLEIQRTEQGDSAMYLCASSPRTGNSYNEQFFGPGTRLTVL.

This clone occurred once. The V and J genes are TRBV5-1 and TRBJ2-5, with a possible D match to TRBD2 (5 bases). This CDR3 is built from 14 residues. Trimming removed 0 bases from V and 4 bases from J, with 10 bases in between. Germline V gives CDR1 SGHRS, CDR2 YFSETQ. The CDR3 DNA sequence: TGCGCCAGCAGCTTGGATCCGGGGTCAGAGACCCAGTACTTC. Protein product: CASSLDPGSETQYF.

This rearrangement joins TRBV10-2 to TRBJ1-4; TRBD1 might be the D (6 bases). The V end lost 6 bases, the J end lost 8 bases, and 13 bases lay between the germline ends. There are 13 residues in the CDR3. The germline gives CDR1 WSHSY, CDR2 SAAADI. Here the CDR3 DNA reads TGCGCCAGCAGCACCCGGGACATAGAAAAACTGTTTTTT. This translates into CASSTRDIEKLFF.

J is TRBJ2-3 and V is TRBV5-4; 13 bases agree with TRBD2. Germline trimming cut 0 bases from V and 4 bases from J; bases unmatched to any gene: 5. Germline V lookup: CDR1 SGHNT, CDR2 YYREEE (reference sequence). This CDR3 region has 17 residues. CDR3 sequence (DNA): TGTGCCAGCAGCTTGGGCGGACTAGCGGGAGCGGCAGATACGCAGTATTTT. This gives the protein CASSLGGLAGAADTQYF.

V usage is TRBV30 and J usage is TRBJ1-5, with 12 nucleotides matching TRBD1. Looked up from germline, CDR1 is GTSNPN and CDR2 is SVGIG (reference sequence). J lost 0 bases, V lost 1 base, and 10 bases had no gene match. This CDR3 comprises 19 residues. The CDR3 loop reads CAWSANRDRGLYSNQPQHF. In nucleotides, the CDR3 is TGTGCCTGGAGTGCTAACCGGGACAGGGGGCTCTATAGCAATCAGCCCCAGCATTTT.

This clone appeared a single time. The rearrangement uses TRBV2 and TRBJ1-5; D is possibly TRBD1 (5 bases). Trimming cost V 4 bases and J 2 bases, with 9 bases left between them. Germline-derived CDR1 and CDR2 are SNHLY and FYNNEI. CDR3 length equals 14 residues. Here the CDR3 reads CASSGPGGNQPQHF. CDR3 coding DNA: TGTGCCAGCAGTGGTCCGGGGGGCAATCAGCCCCAGCATTTT. The variable domain in full, completed from reference TRBV2 and TRBJ1-5, reads EPEVTQTPSHQVTQMGQEVILRCVPISNHLYFYWYRQILGQKVEFLVSFYNNEISEKSEIFDDQFSVERPDGSNFTLKIRSTKLEDSAMYFCASSGPGGNQPQHFGDGTRLSIL.

The chain carries TRBV19 and TRBJ1-2, with TRBD1 identical over 10 bases. V trimming: 9 bases; J trimming: 4 bases; junction bases outside the gene matches: 5. Germline V gene lookup returns CDR1 LNHDA and CDR2 SQIVND (reference sequence). The CDR3 has 13 residues. The CDR3 loop is CASRQGAGYGYTF. DNA of the CDR3: TGTGCCAGCCGACAGGGGGCGGGCTATGGCTACACCTTC.

V usage is TRBV2 and J usage is TRBJ1-1; 7 bases fit TRBD1. The CDR3 covers 14 residues. CDR1 and CDR2 from the germline V gene are SNHLY and FYNNEI. After removal of 5 bases from V and 4 bases from J, the junction contained 7 bases not matched to a gene. The CDR3 spells CASSNGGTATEAFF. The DNA of the CDR3 is TGTGCCAGCAGTAATGGCGGGACAGCCACTGAAGCTTTCTTT.

Only a few counts were recorded for this clone. This sample includes further DNA sequences coding for the same CDR3. The rearrangement joins TRBV2 to TRBJ1-1; 7 bases line up with TRBD1. The junction had 0 bases not matched to a gene; V was cut back by 11 bases and J by 0 bases. CDR3 length equals 11 residues. Germline CDR1 reads SNHLY; CDR2 reads FYNNEI. The chain's CDR3 is CAGTVNTEAFF. The CDR3 region has the DNA TGTGCCGGGACAGTGAACACTGAAGCTTTCTTT. The full variable domain, rest sourced from reference TRBV2 and TRBJ1-1, is EPEVTQTPSHQVTQMGQEVILRCVPISNHLYFYWYRQILGQKVEFLVSFYNNEISEKSEIFDDQFSVERPDGSNFTLKIRSTKLEDSAMYFCAGTVNTEAFFGQGTRLTVV.

V is TRBV27 and J is TRBJ2-1; D uncertain. This CDR3 is 14 amino acids long. V was clipped by 0 bases and J by 8 bases, with 11 bases between them. Germline values: CDR1 MNHEY, CDR2 SMNVEV (reference sequence). The CDR3 DNA reads as TGTGCCAGCAGTTTATCTTCCGGGTCTGATGAGCAGTTCTTC. Its translation: CASSLSSGSDEQFF.

This clone was seen once. The CDR3 region has the DNA TGTGCCAGCAGCTCCGGACAGACTTATGGCTACACCTTC. It translates to CASSSGQTYGYTF. This rearrangement joins TRBV7-9 to TRBJ1-2; weak D call: TRBD1 (6 bases). In germline, CDR1 is SEHNR, CDR2 FQNEAQ (reference sequence). The CDR3 loop spans 13 amino acids. V shed 4 bases and J shed 5 bases, with 11 bases lying between them.

The chain has TRBV9 and TRBJ2-1; TRBD1 aligns across 9 bases. The CDR3 is made up of 18 amino acids. V dropped 2 bases and J dropped 2; count of bases not matched to a gene: 11. CDR1 and CDR2 from the germline V gene are SGDLS and YYNGEE. The CDR3 sequence: CASSVGQGSSPPYNEQFF. DNA for the CDR3: TGTGCCAGCAGCGTGGGACAGGGCTCCTCACCCCCCTACAATGAGCAGTTCTTC.

This chain connects TRBV6-1 to TRBJ1-2, with a weak D call TRBD1 (6 bases). CDR1 is MNHNS, CDR2 SASEGT, per germline. V was trimmed by 3 bases and J by 5 bases, leaving 16 bases between them. This CDR3 region has 15 residues. The CDR3 nucleotides read TGTGCCAGCAGTGATGGCGTGGGGAGGGGGTATGGCTACACCTTC. This translates into CASSDGVGRGYGYTF.

The V and J genes are TRBV6-5 and TRBJ1-1; D is unresolved. The CDR3 consists of 14 residues. Trimming stripped 2 bases from V and 1 base from J, with 8 bases between. Looked up from germline, CDR1 is MNHEY and CDR2 is SVGAGI. CDR3 in amino acids: CASSYGHENTEAFF. For the CDR3, the DNA is TGTGCCAGCAGTTACGGGCACGAGAACACTGAAGCTTTCTTT.

The CDR3 bases are TGTGCCAGCAGCCCTCTAGCGGGGGGGAACACAGATACGCAGTATTTT. Translation: CASSPLAGGNTDTQYF. The genes are TRBV7-8 and TRBJ2-3; 12 nucleotides match TRBD2. The CDR3 is made up of 16 amino acids. V gave up 5 bases and J gave up 2 bases; unmatched junction bases: 5. The germline gives CDR1 SGHVS, CDR2 FQNEAQ.

This CDR3 is CASSPTGTGGPDTQYF. The CDR3 bases are TGTGCCAGTAGTCCAACCGGGACAGGGGGCCCAGATACGCAGTATTTT. The chain links TRBV19 to TRBJ2-3; 12 bases align to TRBD1. Per the germline V gene, CDR1 is LNHDA and CDR2 is SQIVND (reference sequence). The V and J ends lost 5 bases and 4 bases, in that order; junction bases with no gene match: 7. This CDR3 region has 16 residues.

The chain is built from TRBV10-1 and TRBJ2-1, with 12 bases that match TRBD2. V lost 2 bases to trimming and J lost 7 bases; unmatched junction nucleotides: 3. CDR3 size: 15 residues. From germline, CDR1 is WNHNN and CDR2 SYGVQD (reference sequence). CDR3 protein: CASSEVTSGRNEQFF. The CDR3 nucleotides are TGCGCCAGCAGTGAGGTGACTAGCGGGAGAAATGAGCAGTTCTTC.

This clone was seen more than once but under ten times. J is TRBJ1-5 and V is TRBV6-5; tentatively, D is TRBD1 (5 bases). In germline, CDR1 is MNHEY, CDR2 SVGAGI. The CDR3 has 13 amino acids. V was cut by 6 bases and J by 7 bases, with 13 bases left in between. The CDR3 reads CASRSTTAQPQHF. The CDR3 DNA reads TGTGCCAGCAGAAGTACGACAGCCCAGCCCCAGCATTTT.